The 15 T cell receptor beta chains below all came from one sample that was sequenced in a study of blood T cell repertoires in COVID-19. Profiled with immunoSEQ multiplex PCR; TCRdb holds only in-frame clones, not every one. The data hold 200,000 to 250,000 clones, with about 85% observed a single time. The specimen sequenced was peripheral blood. The receptor source for this set is a woman under 30 who had recovered from COVID-19.

The chain couples TRBV7-2 to TRBJ2-7, with 8 bases aligning to TRBD2. The CDR3 loop spans 17 amino acids. Germline V gene sequence: CDR1 SGHTA, CDR2 FQGNSA. The J segment lost 4 bases and the V segment lost 0 bases, leaving 11 bases of the junction unmatched. Here the CDR3 reads CASSLAPTSGTFYEQYF. CDR3 DNA sequence: TGTGCCAGCAGCTTAGCCCCAACTAGCGGAACCTTTTACGAGCAGTACTTC.

This sequence joins TRBV4-2 and TRBJ2-3, with 10 positions matching TRBD2. Germline V gives CDR1 LGHNA, CDR2 YNFKEQ. Germline trimming cut 4 bases from V and 3 bases from J; bases unmatched to any gene: 7. The CDR3 covers 16 residues. CDR3 region: CASSLVLAGITDTQYF. CDR3 DNA: TGTGCCAGCAGCCTGGTACTAGCGGGAATAACAGATACGCAGTATTTT.

The chain carries TRBV5-4 and TRBJ2-7; 8 nucleotides match TRBD2. Germline V gene data show CDR1 as SGHNT and CDR2 as YYREEE (reference sequence). V shed 7 bases, J shed 0 bases, and the junction held 12 bases outside the gene matches. This CDR3 contains 16 residues. The CDR3 bases are TGTGCCAGCTCCTCTAGCGGGTCACATTACTCCTACGAGCAGTACTTC. Translated, it gives CASSSSGSHYSYEQYF.

This chain links TRBV9 with TRBJ2-1; 14 nucleotides align to TRBD2. CDR3 length: 16 amino acids. Germline-derived CDR1 and CDR2 are SGDLS and YYNGEE. Germline trimming cut 2 bases from V and 7 bases from J; bases unmatched to any gene: 5. CDR3 DNA: TGTGCCAGCAGCGTTCGACTAGCGGGAGGGCCAAATGAGCAGTTCTTC. This codes for CASSVRLAGGPNEQFF. Using reference TRBV9 and TRBJ2-1 for the parts outside the CDR3, the full variable domain is DSGVTQTPKHLITATGQRVTLRCSPRSGDLSVYWYQQSLDQGLQFLIQYYNGEERAKGNILERFSAQQFPDLHSELNLSSLELGDSALYFCASSVRLAGGPNEQFFGPGTRLTVL.

The chain links TRBV15 to TRBJ1-1; D remains ambiguous. Germline CDR1 LNHNV, CDR2 YYDKDF (reference sequence). This CDR3 is 14 amino acids long. Between the trimmed V and J ends, which lost 4 bases and 0 bases, there was a span of 9 bases. The CDR3 sequence is CATSTPMLNTEAFF. The CDR3 region has the DNA TGTGCCACCAGCACCCCTATGTTGAACACTGAAGCTTTCTTT.

The chain recombines TRBV19 with TRBJ1-5; 8 bases are shared with TRBD1. V shed 6 bases and J 0 bases; nucleotides not matched to a gene: 4. The CDR3 runs to 15 residues. CDR1 is LNHDA and CDR2 is SQIVND in the germline V gene (reference sequence). The CDR3 DNA reads as TGTGCCAGTAGCAAGGGGACAGGTAGCAATCAGCCCCAGCATTTT. It yields the protein CASSKGTGSNQPQHF.

The chain uses TRBV7-9 and TRBJ2-1; 13 bases fit TRBD2. CDR1 SEHNR and CDR2 FQNEAQ come from the germline V gene (reference sequence). The CDR3 spans 19 residues. V was pared by 5 bases and J by 6 bases, with 16 bases of the junction left unmatched. CDR3: CASSPRQGATSGRGNEQFF. The CDR3 nucleotides are TGTGCCAGCAGCCCCCGACAGGGTGCTACTAGCGGGAGGGGCAATGAGCAGTTCTTC.

The chain recombines TRBV27 with TRBJ2-3; the match to TRBD2 covers 9 bases. The CDR3 runs 20 residues. Germline assignment: CDR1 MNHEY and CDR2 SMNVEV (reference sequence). Trimming took 7 bases from V and 6 from J; bases not matched to a gene: 26. DNA of the CDR3: TGTGCCAGCAAGTTTACAGGAGAGAGGGGGGGACTAGCCGGGGAGGATACGCAGTATTTT. It is translated as CASKFTGERGGLAGEDTQYF.

The rearrangement uses TRBV11-2 and TRBJ2-5; 14 nucleotides match TRBD2. V lost 5 bases and J lost 4; bases outside the gene matches: 12. This CDR3 spans 18 amino acids. Per the germline V gene, CDR1 is SGHAT and CDR2 is FQNNGV. DNA of the CDR3: TGTGCCAGCAGCCTCGGGACTAGCGGGAGAATAGCGGCAGAGACCCAGTACTTC. Translated, it gives CASSLGTSGRIAAETQYF.

The genes are TRBV12-3 or TRBV12-4 and TRBJ2-3, with a possible D match to TRBD1 (6 bases). The CDR3 sequence is 11 residues long. With 10 bases removed from V and 3 bases from J, the gap between germline ends came to 8 bases. The CDR3 reads CAIQGTDTQYF. The DNA of the CDR3 is TGTGCCATCCAGGGGACAGATACGCAGTATTTT.

The chain employs TRBV4-2 and TRBJ1-1; D is undetermined. This CDR3 is 14 amino acids long. V lost 6 bases to trimming and J lost 0 bases, with 11 bases between them. Germline CDR1 LGHNA, CDR2 YNFKEQ. CDR3 in amino acids: CASSQTLMNTEAFF. The CDR3, as DNA: TGTGCCAGCAGTCAGACACTGATGAACACTGAAGCTTTCTTT.

The V call is TRBV29-1, the J call TRBJ1-1; D gene unclear. This CDR3 spans 11 amino acids. The ends were cut back, 4 bases at V and 4 bases at J, with 7 bases in the middle. CDR1 SQVTM and CDR2 ANQGSEA come from the germline V gene. In DNA form, the CDR3 reads TGCAGCGTTGCCCCCTCCACTGAAGCTTTCTTT. Encoded protein: CSVAPSTEAFF.

The chain has TRBV6-5 and TRBJ2-7, with D maybe TRBD1 (7 bases). Germline V gives CDR1 MNHEY, CDR2 SVGAGI. The CDR3 sequence is 15 residues long. V was clipped by 2 bases and J by 5 bases, with 16 bases between them. CDR3 bases: TGTGCCAGCAGTTACGGAGGGGGCCAAGTAGACGAGCAGTACTTC. Translated: CASSYGGGQVDEQYF.

The gene calls are TRBV12-5 and TRBJ2-1; no clear D gene. The length of the CDR3 is 15 residues. CDR1 LGHNT and CDR2 FRNRAP come from the germline V gene. V gave up 2 bases and J gave up 8 bases, with 16 bases separating them. CDR3: CASGLSSGSRDEQFF. CDR3 DNA sequence: TGTGCTAGTGGTTTGTCATCCGGGTCCCGCGATGAGCAGTTCTTC.

V is TRBV7-9 and J is TRBJ1-2; 7 bases line up with TRBD1. The CDR3 consists of 13 residues. V lost 1 base, J lost 6 bases, and 2 bases stayed unmatched. Germline assignment: CDR1 SEHNR and CDR2 FQNEAQ (reference sequence). This CDR3 is CASSLVGTDGYTF. CDR3 in DNA: TGTGCCAGCAGCTTAGTTGGGACAGATGGCTACACCTTC.